These T cell receptor beta chains were read from a single sample in a study of cytomegalovirus exposure and HLA in healthy donors. TCRdb keeps only in-frame clones here, not all; method: immunoSEQ multiplex PCR. The table lists tens of thousands of clones, approximately 71% of them singletons, with approximately 2% in the top ten. The specimen was PBMCs. These receptors were taken from a man aged 40-55 years in good health and CMV-seronegative. The CDR3 runs from the conserved cysteine through the conserved F or W. The D gene is left open where the match is weak. The size of a clone is reported for some rows only, either as once, few or many, or as a class for expanded clones.

v_gene	abundance	len	d_gene	j_gene	CDR3nt	CDR3aa
TRBV6-1	.	15	TRBD1	TRBJ1-5	TGTGCCAGCAGTGGAGACAGGGCTAGCAATCAGCCCCAGCATTTT	CASSGDRASNQPQHF
TRBV9	.	13	TRBD1	TRBJ1-2	TGTGCCAGCAGCCCCCGGGACAGATATGGCTACACCTTC	CASSPRDRYGYTF
TRBV19	.	14	TRBD2	TRBJ2-2	TGTGCCAGCACCGGCGGGGGTGACACCGGGGAGCTGTTTTTT	CASTGGGDTGELFF
TRBV7-2	.	14	.	TRBJ1-5	TGTGCCAGCAGCTTGGACAGTAGCAATCAGCCCCAGCATTTT	CASSLDSSNQPQHF
TRBV2	.	11	.	TRBJ2-3	TGTGCCAGCGGTATAACTAGTACGCAGTATTTT	CASGITSTQYF
TRBV30	.	17	TRBD2	TRBJ2-5	TGTGCCTGGAGCGGACACGGGACTAGCGGGGTCGAGGGTACCCAGTACTTC	CAWSGHGTSGVEGTQYF
TRBV27	few	14	TRBD1	TRBJ1-4	TGTGCCAGCAGAAGACAGGGGCCTAATGAAAAACTGTTTTTT	CASRRQGPNEKLFF
TRBV28	few	15	TRBD1	TRBJ1-5	TGTGCCAGCACCCAGGGGGGTATGGACAATCAGCCCCAGCATTTT	CASTQGGMDNQPQHF
TRBV19	.	13	.	TRBJ2-7	TGTGCCAGTAGTATGTGGCAGGGTCGCGAGCAGTACTTC	CASSMWQGREQYF
TRBV29-1	.	13	TRBD1	TRBJ2-7	TGCAGCGTTGGGGACAGGGATTCCTACGAGCAGTACTTC	CSVGDRDSYEQYF
TRBV19	.	16	TRBD2	TRBJ2-1	TGTGCCAGTAGTATCAGTACTAGCGGGGTCCCCCATGAGCAGTTCTTC	CASSISTSGVPHEQFF
TRBV28	.	14	.	TRBJ2-5	TGTGCCAGCAGCCGGACAGGGAGGGGAGAGACCCAGTACTTC	CASSRTGRGETQYF
TRBV7-7	few	15	.	TRBJ1-1	TGTGCTAGCAGCCCTCGCCGGGAGGCTAGAACTGAAGCTTTCTTT	CASSPRREARTEAFF
TRBV18	.	13	TRBD1	TRBJ2-7	TGTGCCAGCTCTGGGACAGACTCCTACGAGCAGTACTTC	CASSGTDSYEQYF
TRBV29-1	once	14	.	TRBJ2-3	TGCAGCGTTGTGAGGTCCCAACTCACAGATACGCAGTATTTT	CSVVRSQLTDTQYF
TRBV7-7	.	14	.	TRBJ2-5	TGTGCTAGCAGCTTAGAAAGCGGACAAGAGACCCAGTACTTC	CASSLESGQETQYF
TRBV7-7	few	14	.	TRBJ1-4	TGTGCTAGCAGCACGGGGGGTGGAGATGAAAAACTGTTTTTT	CASSTGGGDEKLFF
TRBV5-1	.	15	.	TRBJ2-5	TGCGCCAGCACGAAACGAGAGGGAAAAGGAGAGACCCAGTACTTC	CASTKREGKGETQYF
TRBV10-2	.	15	.	TRBJ1-1	TGCGCCAGCAGTGACGGGAATCTGGGGAACACTGAAGCTTTCTTT	CASSDGNLGNTEAFF
TRBV7-9	.	16	.	TRBJ1-2	TGTGCCAGCAGCCCGGTCACCGACAGTCACAACTATGGCTACACCTTC	CASSPVTDSHNYGYTF
TRBV6-5	.	11	.	TRBJ2-1	TGTGCCAGCAGTCTAGGAGATGAGCAGTTCTTC	CASSLGDEQFF
TRBV6-1	.	14	.	TRBJ1-5	TGTGCCAGCAGTGCAGGCTATAGCAATCAGCCCCAGCATTTT	CASSAGYSNQPQHF
TRBV28	.	10	.	TRBJ2-7	TGTGCCACCTCAGGGTTTGAGCAGTACTTC	CATSGFEQYF
TRBV7-6	.	14	TRBD1	TRBJ1-1	TGTGCCAGCAGCGCGCCGGGACAGGGGACTGAAGCTTTCTTT	CASSAPGQGTEAFF